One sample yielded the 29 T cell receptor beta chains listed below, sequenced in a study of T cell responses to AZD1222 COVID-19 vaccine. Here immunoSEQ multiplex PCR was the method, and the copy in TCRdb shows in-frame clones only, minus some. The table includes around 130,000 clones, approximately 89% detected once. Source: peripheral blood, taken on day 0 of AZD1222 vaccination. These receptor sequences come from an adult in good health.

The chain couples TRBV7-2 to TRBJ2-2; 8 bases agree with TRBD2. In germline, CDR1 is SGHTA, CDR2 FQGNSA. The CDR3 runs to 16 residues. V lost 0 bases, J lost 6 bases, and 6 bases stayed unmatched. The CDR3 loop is CASSLASSGLAGELFF. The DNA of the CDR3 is TGTGCCAGCAGCTTAGCGTCTAGCGGGTTGGCCGGGGAGCTGTTTTTT.

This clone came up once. CDR3 in amino acids: CASSPPGLSVNYGYTF. The DNA for the CDR3 is TGTGCCAGCAGCCCGCCCGGTTTGTCTGTTAACTATGGCTACACCTTC. V is TRBV7-8 and J is TRBJ1-2, with D uncertain. Germline V gene lookup returns CDR1 SGHVS and CDR2 FQNEAQ. V lost 5 bases to trimming and J lost 1 base, with 17 bases between them. The CDR3 covers 16 residues. The complete variable domain, with remaining parts taken from reference TRBV7-8 and TRBJ1-2, reads GAGVSQSPRYKVAKRGQDVALRCDPISGHVSLFWYQQALGQGPEFLTYFQNEAQLDKSGLPSDRFFAERPEGSVSTLKIQRTQQEDSAVYLCASSPPGLSVNYGYTFGSGTRLTVV.

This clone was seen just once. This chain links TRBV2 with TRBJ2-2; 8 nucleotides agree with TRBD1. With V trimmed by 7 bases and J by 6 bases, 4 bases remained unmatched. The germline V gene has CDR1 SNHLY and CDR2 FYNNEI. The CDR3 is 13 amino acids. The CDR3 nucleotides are TGTGCCAGCACTATACAGGGGGCCGGGGAGCTGTTTTTT. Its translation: CASTIQGAGELFF.

The CDR3 region has the DNA TGCGCCAGCAGCTCGAACACTGAAGCTTTCTTT. Residues: CASSSNTEAFF. This chain connects TRBV5-1 to TRBJ1-1; D remains ambiguous. Germline values: CDR1 SGHRS, CDR2 YFSETQ. V shed 3 bases and J shed 1 base, with 1 base lying between them. This CDR3 spans 11 amino acids.

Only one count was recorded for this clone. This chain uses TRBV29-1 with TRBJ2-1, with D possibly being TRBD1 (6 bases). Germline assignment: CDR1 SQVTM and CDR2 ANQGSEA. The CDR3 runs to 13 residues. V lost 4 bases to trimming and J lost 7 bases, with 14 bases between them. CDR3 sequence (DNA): TGCAGCGTTGGTCCAGGGGTAGTGAATGAGCAGTTCTTC. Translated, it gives CSVGPGVVNEQFF.

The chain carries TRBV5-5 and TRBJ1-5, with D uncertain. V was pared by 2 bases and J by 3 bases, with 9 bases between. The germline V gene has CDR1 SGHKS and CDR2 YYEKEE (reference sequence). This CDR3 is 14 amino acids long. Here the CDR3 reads CASSFPGNNQPQHF. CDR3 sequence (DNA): TGTGCCAGCAGCTTCCCCGGAAACAATCAGCCCCAGCATTTT.

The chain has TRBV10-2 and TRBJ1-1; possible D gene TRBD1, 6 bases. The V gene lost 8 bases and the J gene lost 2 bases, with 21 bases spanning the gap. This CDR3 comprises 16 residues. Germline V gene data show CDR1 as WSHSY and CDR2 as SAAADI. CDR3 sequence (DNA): TGCGCCAGCGGGGGCTTGGGGGGCTTGTTTAACACTGAAGCTTTCTTT. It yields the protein CASGGLGGLFNTEAFF.

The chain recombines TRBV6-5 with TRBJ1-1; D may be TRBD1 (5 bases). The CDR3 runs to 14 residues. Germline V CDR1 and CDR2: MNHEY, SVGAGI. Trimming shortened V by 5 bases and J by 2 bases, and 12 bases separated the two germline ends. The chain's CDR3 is CASSSPGRNTEAFF. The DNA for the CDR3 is TGTGCCAGCAGTAGCCCGGGACGTAACACTGAAGCTTTCTTT.

CDR3 in amino acids: CASSVGTTVIPYEQYF. CDR3 bases: TGTGCCAGCAGTGTTGGGACTACCGTTATCCCCTACGAGCAGTACTTC. V is TRBV6-2 or TRBV6-3 and J is TRBJ2-7, with 7 nucleotides matching TRBD2. CDR1 and CDR2 (germline): MNHEY, SVGEGT. V lost 5 bases, J lost 2 bases, and 12 bases stayed unmatched. This CDR3 has 16 amino acids.

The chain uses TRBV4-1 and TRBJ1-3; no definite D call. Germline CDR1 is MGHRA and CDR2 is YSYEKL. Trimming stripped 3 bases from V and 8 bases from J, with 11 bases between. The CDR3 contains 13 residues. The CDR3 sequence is CASSHPLSHTIYF. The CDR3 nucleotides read TGCGCCAGCAGCCACCCACTTAGCCACACCATATATTTT.

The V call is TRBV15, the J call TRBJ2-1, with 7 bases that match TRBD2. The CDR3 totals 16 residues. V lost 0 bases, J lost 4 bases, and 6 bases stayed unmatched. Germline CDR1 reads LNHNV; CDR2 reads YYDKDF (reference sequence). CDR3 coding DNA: TGTGCCACCAGCAGAGATGTGGCTAGCGGTTACAATGAGCAGTTCTTC. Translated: CATSRDVASGYNEQFF.

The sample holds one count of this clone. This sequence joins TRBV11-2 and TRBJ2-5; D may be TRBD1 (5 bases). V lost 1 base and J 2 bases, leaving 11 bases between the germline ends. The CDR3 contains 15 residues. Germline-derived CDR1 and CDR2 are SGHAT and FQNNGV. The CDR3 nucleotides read TGTGCCAGCAGCTTAGCAGGGCGCATACAAGAGACCCAGTACTTC. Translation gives CASSLAGRIQETQYF.

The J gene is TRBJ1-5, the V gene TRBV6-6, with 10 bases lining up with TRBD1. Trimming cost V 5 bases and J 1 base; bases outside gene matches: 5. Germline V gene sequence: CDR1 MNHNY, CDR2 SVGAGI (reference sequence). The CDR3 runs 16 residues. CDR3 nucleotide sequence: TGTGCCAGCAGTCGACAGGGGGCAAGAAGCAATCAGCCCCAGCATTTT. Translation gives CASSRQGARSNQPQHF.

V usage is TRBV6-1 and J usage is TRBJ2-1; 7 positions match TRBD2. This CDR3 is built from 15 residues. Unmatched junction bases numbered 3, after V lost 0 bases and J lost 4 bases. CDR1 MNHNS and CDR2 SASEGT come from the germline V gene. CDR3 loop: CASSEASSGYNEQFF. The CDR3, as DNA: TGTGCCAGCAGTGAAGCTTCTAGCGGATACAATGAGCAGTTCTTC.

The CDR3 sequence: CAWSASSNQPQHF. CDR3 nucleotide sequence: TGTGCCTGGAGTGCCAGTAGCAATCAGCCCCAGCATTTT. The chain combines TRBV30 with TRBJ1-5; no clear D. The V end lost 1 base, the J end lost 0 bases, and 4 bases lay between the germline ends. This CDR3 is built from 13 residues. The germline V gene has CDR1 GTSNPN and CDR2 SVGIG (reference sequence).

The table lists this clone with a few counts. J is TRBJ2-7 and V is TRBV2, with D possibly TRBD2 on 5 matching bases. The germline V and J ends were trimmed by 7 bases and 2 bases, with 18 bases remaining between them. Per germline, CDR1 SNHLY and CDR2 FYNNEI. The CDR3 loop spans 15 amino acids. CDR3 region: CASTEGQVGAYEQYF. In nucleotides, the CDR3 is TGTGCCAGCACCGAGGGCCAGGTTGGGGCCTACGAGCAGTACTTC.

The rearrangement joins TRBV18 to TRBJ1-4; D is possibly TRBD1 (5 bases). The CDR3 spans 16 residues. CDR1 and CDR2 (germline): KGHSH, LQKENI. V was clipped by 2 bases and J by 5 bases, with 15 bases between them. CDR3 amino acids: CASSPSPTAINEKLFF. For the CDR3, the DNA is TGTGCCAGCTCACCAAGCCCGACAGCAATAAATGAAAAACTGTTTTTT.

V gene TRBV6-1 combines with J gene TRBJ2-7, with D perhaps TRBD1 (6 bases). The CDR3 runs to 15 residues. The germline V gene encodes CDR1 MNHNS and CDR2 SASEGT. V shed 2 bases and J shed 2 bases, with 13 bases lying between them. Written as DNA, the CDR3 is TGTGCCAGCAGTGAACCCGGGACACCCCCCTACGAGCAGTACTTC. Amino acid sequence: CASSEPGTPPYEQYF.

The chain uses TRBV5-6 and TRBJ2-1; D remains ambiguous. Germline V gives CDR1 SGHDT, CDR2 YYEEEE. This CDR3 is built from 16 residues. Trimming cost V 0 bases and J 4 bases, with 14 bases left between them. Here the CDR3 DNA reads TGTGCCAGCAGCTTGGAAAGTTGGGGTGGGTACAATGAGCAGTTCTTC. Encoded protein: CASSLESWGGYNEQFF.

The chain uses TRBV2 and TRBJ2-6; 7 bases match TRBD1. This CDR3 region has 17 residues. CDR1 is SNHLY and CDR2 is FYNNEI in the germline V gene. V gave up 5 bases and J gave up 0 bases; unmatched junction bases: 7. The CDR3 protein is CASSRDSASSGANVLTF. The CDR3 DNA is TGTGCCAGCAGTAGGGACAGTGCCTCCTCTGGGGCCAACGTCCTGACTTTC.

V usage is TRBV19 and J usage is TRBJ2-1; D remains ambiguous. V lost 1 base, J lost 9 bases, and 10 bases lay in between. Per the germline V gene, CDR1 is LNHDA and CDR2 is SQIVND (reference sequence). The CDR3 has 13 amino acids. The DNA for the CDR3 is TGTGCCAGTAGTATAGGGGTGATGGGTGAGCAGTTCTTC. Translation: CASSIGVMGEQFF.

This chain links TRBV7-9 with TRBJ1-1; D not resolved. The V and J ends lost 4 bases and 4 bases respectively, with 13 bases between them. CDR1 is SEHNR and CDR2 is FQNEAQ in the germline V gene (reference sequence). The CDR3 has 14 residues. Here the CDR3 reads CASSSVFVSTEAFF. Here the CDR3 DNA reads TGTGCCAGCAGCTCAGTTTTTGTTAGCACTGAAGCTTTCTTT.

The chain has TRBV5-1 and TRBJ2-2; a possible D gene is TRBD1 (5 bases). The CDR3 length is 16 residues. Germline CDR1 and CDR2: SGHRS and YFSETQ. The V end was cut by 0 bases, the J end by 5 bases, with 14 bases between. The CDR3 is CASSLGQSLGTGELFF. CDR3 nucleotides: TGCGCCAGCAGCTTGGGACAGAGCCTGGGAACCGGGGAGCTGTTTTTT. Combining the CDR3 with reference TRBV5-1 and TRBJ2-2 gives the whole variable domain KAGVTQTPRYLIKTRGQQVTLSCSPISGHRSVSWYQQTPGQGLQFLFEYFSETQRNKGNFPGRFSGRQFSNSRSEMNVSTLELGDSALYLCASSLGQSLGTGELFFGEGSRLTVL.

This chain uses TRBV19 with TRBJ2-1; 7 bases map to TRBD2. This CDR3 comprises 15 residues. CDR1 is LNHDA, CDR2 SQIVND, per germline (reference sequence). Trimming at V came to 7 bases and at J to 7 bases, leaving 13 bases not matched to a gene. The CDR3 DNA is TGTGCCAGTACTCTTGGCGGCGGGGGAGTTAATGAGCAGTTCTTC. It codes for CASTLGGGGVNEQFF.

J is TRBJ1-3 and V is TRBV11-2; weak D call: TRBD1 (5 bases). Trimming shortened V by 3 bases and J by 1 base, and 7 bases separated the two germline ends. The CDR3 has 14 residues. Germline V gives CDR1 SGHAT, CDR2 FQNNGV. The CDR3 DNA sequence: TGTGCCAGCAGCTTTGGGGCTTCTGGAAACACCATATATTTT. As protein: CASSFGASGNTIYF.

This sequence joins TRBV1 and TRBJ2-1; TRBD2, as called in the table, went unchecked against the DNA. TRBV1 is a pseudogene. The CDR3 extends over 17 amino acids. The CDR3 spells CTSSQEDSSGRADEQFF. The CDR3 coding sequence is TGCACCAGCAGCCAAGAAGATTCCAGCGGGAGGGCCGATGAGCAGTTCTTC.

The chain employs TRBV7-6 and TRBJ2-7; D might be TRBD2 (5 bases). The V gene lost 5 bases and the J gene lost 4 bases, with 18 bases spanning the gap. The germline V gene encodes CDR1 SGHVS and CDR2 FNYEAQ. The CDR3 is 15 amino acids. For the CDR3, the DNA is TGTGCCAGCAGCCTCCGGGAAGGCCCGGGGTACGAGCAGTACTTC. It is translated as CASSLREGPGYEQYF.

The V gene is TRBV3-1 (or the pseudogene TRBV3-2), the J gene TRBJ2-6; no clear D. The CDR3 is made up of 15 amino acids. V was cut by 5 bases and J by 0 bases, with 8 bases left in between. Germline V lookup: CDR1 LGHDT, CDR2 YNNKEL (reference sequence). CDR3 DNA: TGTGCCAGCAGCGGAAGAGCCTCTGGGGCCAACGTCCTGACTTTC. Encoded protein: CASSGRASGANVLTF.

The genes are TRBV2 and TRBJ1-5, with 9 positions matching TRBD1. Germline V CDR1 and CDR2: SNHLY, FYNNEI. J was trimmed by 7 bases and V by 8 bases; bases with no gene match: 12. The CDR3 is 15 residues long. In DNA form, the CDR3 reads TGTGCCAGCGACGGGGGGGACAGGGTCAAACAGCCCCAGCATTTT. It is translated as CASDGGDRVKQPQHF.